These 32 T cell receptor beta chains were all obtained from the same sample, sequenced in a study of response to subunit inactivated influenza vaccine. One entry per CDR3 protein, called by TCRdb with MiXCR from the RT-PCR reads. The top ten clones hold around 10% of a sample with more than 550,000 distinct CDR3 sequences, approximately 11% of them seen once. This sample also belongs to another study, concerning T cells expressing NK-cell markers. From that second work: Making the TCR beta cDNA relied on 5'RACE template switching with UMIs.

Sequencing used PBMCs from blood, obtained on the day of vaccination. The source of these receptors is a man between 45 and 60 years old who received an inactivated influenza vaccine.

This clonotype came up a few times. This chain joins TRBV27 and TRBJ2-7, with 7 bases identical to TRBD1. CDR1 and CDR2 from the germline V gene are MNHEY and SMNVEV (reference sequence). Trimming at V came to 3 bases and at J to 2 bases, leaving 4 bases not matched to a gene. The CDR3 is 14 amino acids. CDR3 nucleotide sequence: TGTGCCAGCAGTTTCGGGGACAGCACCTACGAGCAGTACTTC. It specifies CASSFGDSTYEQYF.

This clonotype was seen ten or more times. The chain uses TRBV19 and TRBJ1-5; TRBD1 matches at 7 bases. Germline CDR1 LNHDA, CDR2 SQIVND (reference sequence). V lost 7 bases and J lost 3; bases outside the gene matches: 9. This CDR3 has 15 amino acids. DNA of the CDR3: TGTGCCAGTAAGACCGGGACAGCCAACAATCAGCCCCAGCATTTT. Protein sequence: CASKTGTANNQPQHF.

CDR3 DNA sequence: TGTGCCAGCAGTATCTTCGCCGCTCGGGTCGACAATGAGCAGTTCTTC. Translation: CASSIFAARVDNEQFF. The V call is TRBV6-2 or TRBV6-3, the J call TRBJ2-1; D not certain. The V gene's germline CDR1 is MNHEY and CDR2 SVGEGT. The CDR3 runs 16 residues. V was pared by 5 bases and J by 5 bases, with 19 bases between.

The V and J genes are TRBV7-9 and TRBJ2-1, with 8 bases that match TRBD2. Germline V gene lookup returns CDR1 SEHNR and CDR2 FQNEAQ (reference sequence). The CDR3 has 14 residues. The ends lost 5 bases at V and 10 bases at J; junction bases unmatched: 10. CDR3 sequence: CASSNIAGHGEQFF. CDR3 sequence (DNA): TGTGCCAGCAGCAACATAGCGGGGCACGGGGAGCAGTTCTTC.

This clonotype was seen many times. This chain uses TRBV7-2 with TRBJ2-5; TRBD2 agrees at 15 bases. Losses at the gene ends were 3 bases for V and 4 bases for J; bases not matched to a gene: 3. The germline gives CDR1 SGHTA, CDR2 FQGNSA. This CDR3 is 16 amino acids long. CDR3 coding DNA: TGTGCCAGCAGCTTTGGGACTAGCGGGGGGTTAGAGACCCAGTACTTC. Translating gives CASSFGTSGGLETQYF.

This clonotype was detected only a few times. This sequence joins TRBV29-1 and TRBJ2-1, with TRBD1 matching 7 bases. Germline V gene sequence: CDR1 SQVTM, CDR2 ANQGSEA. The CDR3 loop spans 15 amino acids. V trimming: 3 bases; J trimming: 6 bases; junction bases outside the gene matches: 11. CDR3 sequence reads: CSVDDKGQLFNEQFF. For the CDR3, the DNA is TGCAGCGTTGACGATAAGGGACAGTTATTCAATGAGCAGTTCTTC.

J is TRBJ2-7 and V is TRBV29-1; 8 bases map to TRBD1. The CDR3 runs 13 residues. V lost 6 bases, J lost 6 bases, and 10 bases stayed unmatched. CDR1 SQVTM and CDR2 ANQGSEA come from the germline V gene. The CDR3 DNA is TGCAGCGTCGTCGGGACAGGCTCAGGCGAGCAGTACTTC. Its protein is CSVVGTGSGEQYF.

This clonotype was picked up a small number of times. The chain links TRBV5-1 to TRBJ2-4; weak D call: TRBD1 (5 bases). The CDR3 runs to 16 residues. CDR1 SGHRS and CDR2 YFSETQ come from the germline V gene. The ends were cut back, 0 bases at V and 0 bases at J, with 10 bases in the middle. For the CDR3, the DNA is TGCGCCAGCAGCTTGGGACAGATTCTAGCCAAAAACATTCAGTACTTC. This codes for CASSLGQILAKNIQYF.

This clonotype was recorded many times. The chain has TRBV28 and TRBJ2-7; 7 bases align to TRBD2. V lost 6 bases, J lost 0 bases, and 5 bases stayed unmatched. The CDR3 spans 14 residues. CDR1 and CDR2 (germline): MDHEN, SYDVKM. CDR3 in amino acids: CASSLGGSSYEQYF. DNA of the CDR3: TGTGCCAGCAGCTTAGGCGGGAGCTCCTACGAGCAGTACTTC.

This clonotype has more than one count but fewer than ten. V usage is TRBV4-3 and J usage is TRBJ2-1; TRBD2 matches 11 bases. J gave up 0 bases and V 0 bases, and 10 bases lay outside the gene matches. The CDR3 covers 20 residues. Germline-derived CDR1 and CDR2 are LGHNA and YSLEER. CDR3 nucleotide sequence: TGCGCCAGCAGCCAAGATGGGCTAGCGGGGGGTTCGAGCTCCTACAATGAGCAGTTCTTC. Translation gives CASSQDGLAGGSSSYNEQFF.

This clonotype was seen a handful of times. The chain links TRBV4-1 to TRBJ1-1; D remains unclear. V lost 3 bases and J lost 7, with 15 bases in between. CDR1 MGHRA and CDR2 YSYEKL come from the germline V gene. This CDR3 region has 14 residues. CDR3 sequence reads: CASSHLSGQVEAFF. The CDR3 nucleotides read TGCGCCAGCAGCCACCTTTCTGGGCAGGTTGAAGCTTTCTTT.

This clonotype was recorded many times. The chain links TRBV9 to TRBJ2-3; 8 positions match TRBD1. The CDR3 covers 16 residues. V dropped 4 bases and J dropped 3; count of bases not matched to a gene: 10. Germline lookup yields CDR1 SGDLS and CDR2 YYNGEE. The CDR3, as DNA: TGTGCCAGCAGCCCCCCTTGGGGGGACAGGACAGATACGCAGTATTTT. It is translated as CASSPPWGDRTDTQYF.

The chain uses TRBV5-1 and TRBJ2-2, with D uncertain. Per the germline V gene, CDR1 is SGHRS and CDR2 is YFSETQ. Trimming took off 4 bases at V and 10 bases at J, with 8 bases between the two ends. The CDR3 totals 11 residues. The CDR3 reads CASSPAAELFF. The CDR3 DNA reads TGCGCCAGCAGCCCCGCCGCGGAGCTGTTTTTT.

This clonotype came up a few times. The chain couples TRBV28 to TRBJ2-7; TRBD2 agrees at 10 bases. After removal of 8 bases from V and 0 bases from J, the junction contained 4 bases not matched to a gene. This CDR3 comprises 14 residues. CDR1 and CDR2 (germline): MDHEN, SYDVKM. The CDR3, as DNA: TGTGCCAGCTTAAGCGGGAGGGGCTCCTACGAGCAGTACTTC. Protein: CASLSGRGSYEQYF.

This clonotype was picked up many times. The J gene is TRBJ2-4, the V gene TRBV6-2 or TRBV6-3; 9 bases are a match to TRBD2. CDR1 MNHEY and CDR2 SVGEGT come from the germline V gene. Losses at the gene ends were 0 bases for V and 3 bases for J; bases not matched to a gene: 9. The CDR3 spans 18 residues. The DNA for the CDR3 is TGTGCCAGCAGTTACTCGGTGGCGGGAGGGCCTGACAAAAACATTCAGTACTTC. Translation gives CASSYSVAGGPDKNIQYF.

This clonotype showed up many times. J is TRBJ2-7 and V is TRBV10-3; maybe TRBD1 (5 bases). Germline V gene data show CDR1 as ENHRY and CDR2 as SYGVKD. Trimming shortened V by 0 bases and J by 2 bases, and 11 bases separated the two germline ends. CDR3 length: 15 amino acids. Here the CDR3 DNA reads TGTGCCATCAGTGAGTCTGGAGACAGCGCCTACGAGCAGTACTTC. Its translation is CAISESGDSAYEQYF.

This chain uses TRBV20-1 with TRBJ2-5, with a weak D call TRBD2 (6 bases). Trimming cost V 0 bases and J 5 bases, with 13 bases left between them. The CDR3 contains 14 residues. The germline V gene has CDR1 DFQATT and CDR2 SNEGSKA (reference sequence). CDR3 coding DNA: TGCAGTGCTAGAGATTTGGGGGGTATCGAGACCCAGTACTTC. Residues: CSARDLGGIETQYF.

There are a few counts of this clonotype. The CDR3 sequence is CASSQDPTSGTQETQYF. The CDR3 DNA follows: TGTGCCAGCAGCCAAGACCCGACTAGCGGGACACAAGAGACCCAGTACTTC. The chain has TRBV14 and TRBJ2-5, with 11 nucleotides matching TRBD2. The CDR3 spans 17 residues. The germline V gene has CDR1 SGHDN and CDR2 FVKESK. Unmatched junction bases numbered 5, after V lost 0 bases and J lost 2 bases.

J is TRBJ1-1 and V is TRBV6-5; D is unclear. Trimming stripped 6 bases from V and 4 bases from J, with 3 bases between. CDR1 MNHEY and CDR2 SVGAGI come from the germline V gene. This CDR3 spans 10 amino acids. The CDR3 nucleotides are TGTGCCAGCAGAGGCACTGAAGCTTTCTTT. Its translation is CASRGTEAFF.

The gene calls are TRBV24-1 and TRBJ2-3; 12 nucleotides match TRBD2. Germline V gene sequence: CDR1 KGHDR, CDR2 SFDVKD. The CDR3 has 17 residues. The junction had 5 bases not matched to a gene; V was cut back by 3 bases and J by 2 bases. The CDR3 spells CATSDTTSGRATDTQYF. The CDR3 nucleotides read TGTGCCACCAGTGATACGACTAGCGGGAGAGCCACAGATACGCAGTATTTT.

This clonotype appeared many times. This chain joins TRBV4-3 and TRBJ2-5; D unclear. The V end was cut by 4 bases, the J end by 1 base, with 7 bases between. The CDR3 is made up of 13 amino acids. The germline CDR1 and CDR2 sequences are LGHNA and YSLEER. As DNA, the CDR3 is TGCGCCAGCAGCCCCGACACCCAAGAGACCCAGTACTTC. This codes for CASSPDTQETQYF.

V usage is TRBV29-1 and J usage is TRBJ2-2; TRBD1 aligns across 7 bases. Germline CDR1 SQVTM, CDR2 ANQGSEA. The CDR3 runs to 14 residues. Unmatched junction bases numbered 6, after V lost 7 bases and J lost 1 base. CDR3 bases: TGCAGCGACGCGACAGGGAGGAACACCGGGGAGCTGTTTTTT. This codes for CSDATGRNTGELFF.

The CDR3, as DNA: TGCGCCAGCAGTGAGTCAAGCCCGGGGGGAACCCAAGAGACCCAGTACTTC. Protein sequence: CASSESSPGGTQETQYF. This rearrangement joins TRBV10-2 to TRBJ2-5, with 7 nucleotides matching TRBD2. Trimming took 0 bases from V and 1 from J; bases not matched to a gene: 8. Germline V gene sequence: CDR1 WSHSY, CDR2 SAAADI. This CDR3 is built from 17 residues.

This rearrangement joins TRBV7-9 to TRBJ2-1; 11 positions match TRBD2. CDR3 length equals 17 residues. J lost 8 bases, V lost 1 base, and 10 bases had no gene match. Germline V gene lookup returns CDR1 SEHNR and CDR2 FQNEAQ (reference sequence). The CDR3 protein is CASSLGLAGGREDEQFF. DNA for the CDR3: TGTGCCAGCAGCTTAGGATTAGCGGGGGGGCGAGAGGATGAGCAGTTCTTC.

V and J are TRBV9 and TRBJ1-5; 9 bases match TRBD1. This CDR3 contains 14 residues. Germline assignment: CDR1 SGDLS and CDR2 YYNGEE. The junction had 2 bases not matched to a gene; V was cut back by 2 bases and J by 5 bases. CDR3 in DNA: TGTGCCAGCAGCGTGGGACAGGGAGATCAGCCCCAGCATTTT. Translation gives CASSVGQGDQPQHF.

V gene TRBV6-5 combines with J gene TRBJ2-1, with 14 nucleotides matching TRBD2. The trim removed 4 bases at V and 0 bases at J, leaving 8 bases unmatched. CDR3 length equals 19 residues. CDR1 MNHEY and CDR2 SVGAGI come from the germline V gene. The CDR3 nucleotides are TGTGCCAGCAGTTCGTTCGGGACTAGCGGGGGCACCTCCTACAATGAGCAGTTCTTC. Protein product: CASSSFGTSGGTSYNEQFF.

This clonotype occurred a few times. This chain uses TRBV18 with TRBJ2-1; TRBD1 might be the D (6 bases). Germline CDR1 is KGHSH and CDR2 is LQKENI. V was clipped by 1 base and J by 7 bases, with 14 bases between them. The CDR3 length is 15 residues. The CDR3 DNA is TGTGCCAGCTCACCACGAATGATGGGGGCAAATGAGCAGTTCTTC. Translated, it gives CASSPRMMGANEQFF.

There are many counts of this clonotype. The V gene is TRBV12-3 or TRBV12-4, the J gene TRBJ2-7; weak D call: TRBD2 (5 bases). There are 13 residues in the CDR3. With 5 bases removed from V and 7 bases from J, the gap between germline ends came to 15 bases. CDR3 sequence reads: CASSGQTGREQYF. CDR3 in DNA: TGTGCCAGCAGTGGCCAGACGGGAAGAGAGCAGTACTTC.

The gene calls are TRBV27 and TRBJ2-7; a possible D gene is TRBD2 (6 bases). Trimming pared 5 bases from V and 5 bases from J, leaving 13 bases between. The CDR3 spans 13 residues. The germline V gene has CDR1 MNHEY and CDR2 SMNVEV (reference sequence). CDR3 sequence reads: CASSPTSYHEQYF. In DNA, the CDR3 is TGTGCCAGCAGTCCGACTAGTTACCACGAGCAGTACTTC.

This clonotype was observed a few times. This rearrangement joins TRBV28 to TRBJ2-7; no clear D gene. Trimming shortened V by 6 bases and J by 3 bases, and 18 bases separated the two germline ends. Germline V gene sequence: CDR1 MDHEN, CDR2 SYDVKM. There are 15 residues in the CDR3. As DNA, the CDR3 is TGTGCCAGCAGGAAGTCGGCTCTGCCTCACTACGAGCAGTACTTC. This encodes CASRKSALPHYEQYF.

The chain couples TRBV5-1 to TRBJ1-5; 7 nucleotides match TRBD1. CDR3 length: 15 amino acids. Germline V gives CDR1 SGHRS, CDR2 YFSETQ. V lost 0 bases to trimming and J lost 4 bases; unmatched junction nucleotides: 4. The CDR3 loop is CASSLGQGANQPQHF. The DNA of the CDR3 is TGCGCCAGCAGCTTGGGACAGGGAGCGAATCAGCCCCAGCATTTT.

This clonotype has more than one count but fewer than ten. This rearrangement joins TRBV20-1 to TRBJ2-5, with 11 bases matching TRBD2. The V and J ends lost 5 bases and 5 bases, in that order; junction bases with no gene match: 13. Germline V gene data show CDR1 as DFQATT and CDR2 as SNEGSKA (reference sequence). CDR3 length: 16 residues. The CDR3 region is CSAALTSGSFRETQYF. The CDR3 DNA reads as TGCAGTGCTGCCCTAACTAGCGGGAGTTTTCGGGAGACCCAGTACTTC.